This T cell receptor (beta chain) originates from a study of control samples from healthy donors and cancer patients (TCRdb year 2020). On this clone: Its antigen target is currently unknown. No per-base quality is available; no much larger clone lies one base away.

CDR1 is given as SEHNR and CDR2 as FQNEAQ, both from the germline V gene (reference sequence). The CDR3, cysteine through phenylalanine, is 15 amino acids long. Only the CDR3 part of the read is kept: 45 bases, read in frame from the first base. V is clipped by 5 bases and J by 1 base, and the sequence between their germline boundaries is 13 bases long. Library preparation was by the immunoSEQ multiplex PCR assay. This immuneACCESS table, as held by TCRdb, lists in-frame sequences with V and J called but not all clones. Of the missing ones, under half trace to an unresolved V gene in checked studies; the others have no known cause. This sample is represented by 95,000 to 150,000 clones; roughly 92% of them were singletons. The ten biggest clones cover 7.8% of the sample.

The receptor was derived from a woman aged 18-29 years in good health. The chain is encoded by TRBV7-9 joined to TRBJ2-3; the D gene remains uncertain. Sequenced sample: blood. The base sequence is TGTGCCAGCAGCCCCGGGCCGCTACGCACAGATACGCAGTATTTT. Translation gives CASSPGPLRTDTQYF.